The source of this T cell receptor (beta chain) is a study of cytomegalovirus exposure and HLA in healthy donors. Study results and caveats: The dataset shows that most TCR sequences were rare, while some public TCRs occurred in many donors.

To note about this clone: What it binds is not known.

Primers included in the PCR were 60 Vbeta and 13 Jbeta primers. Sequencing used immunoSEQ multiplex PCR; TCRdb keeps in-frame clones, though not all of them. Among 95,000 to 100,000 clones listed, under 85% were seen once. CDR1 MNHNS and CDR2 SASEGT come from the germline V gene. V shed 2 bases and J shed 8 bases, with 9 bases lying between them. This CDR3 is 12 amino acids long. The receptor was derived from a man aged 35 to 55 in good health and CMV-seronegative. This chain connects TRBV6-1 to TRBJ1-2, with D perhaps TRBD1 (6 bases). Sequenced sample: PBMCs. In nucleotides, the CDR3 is TGTGCCAGCAGTGAACAGGGACACGGCTACACCTTC. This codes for CASSEQGHGYTF.